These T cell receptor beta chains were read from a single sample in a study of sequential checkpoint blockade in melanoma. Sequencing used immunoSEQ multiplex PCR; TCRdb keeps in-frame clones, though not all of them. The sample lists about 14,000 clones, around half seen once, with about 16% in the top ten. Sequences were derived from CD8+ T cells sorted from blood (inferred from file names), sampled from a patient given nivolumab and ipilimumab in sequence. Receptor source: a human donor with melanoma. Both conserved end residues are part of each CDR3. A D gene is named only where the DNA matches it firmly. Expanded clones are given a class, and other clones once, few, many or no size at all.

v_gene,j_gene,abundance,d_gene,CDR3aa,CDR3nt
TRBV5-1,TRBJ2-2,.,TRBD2,CASSLWTSGKWSSF,TGCGCCAGCAGCTTATGGACTAGCGGGAAGTGGTCGAGCTTT
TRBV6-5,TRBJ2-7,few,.,CASSPKGWVAYEQYF,TGTGCCAGCAGTCCTAAGGGGTGGGTGGCCTACGAGCAGTACTTC
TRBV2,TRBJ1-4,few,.,CASSPTAADGEKLFF,TGTGCCAGCAGTCCCACGGCGGCAGATGGTGAAAAACTGTTTTTT
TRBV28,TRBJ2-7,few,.,CASSLQVGGFYEQYF,TGTGCCAGCAGTTTACAGGTTGGCGGGTTCTACGAGCAGTACTTC
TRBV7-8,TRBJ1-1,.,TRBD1,CASSAGQGYTEAFF,TGTGCCAGCAGCGCGGGACAGGGGTACACTGAAGCTTTCTTT
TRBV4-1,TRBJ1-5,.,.,CASSIGPNQPQHF,TGCGCCAGCAGCATTGGCCCTAATCAGCCCCAGCATTTT
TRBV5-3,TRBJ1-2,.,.,CASSLGASYGYTF,TGTGCCAGCAGCTTAGGAGCCTCGTATGGCTACACCTTC
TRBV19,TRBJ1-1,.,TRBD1,CASSAGDRGLFGNTEAFF,TGTGCCAGTAGTGCCGGCGACAGGGGGTTATTCGGGAACACTGAAGCTTTCTTT
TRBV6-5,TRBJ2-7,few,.,CASGGGLTYEQYF,TGTGCCAGCGGGGGCGGGCTCACCTACGAGCAGTACTTC
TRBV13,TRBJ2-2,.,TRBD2,CASSLGLAGDTGELFF,TGTGCCAGCAGCTTAGGTTTAGCGGGAGACACCGGGGAGCTGTTTTTT
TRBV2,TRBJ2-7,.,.,CASRAVGGTRIYEQYF,TGTGCCAGCAGAGCCGTTGGCGGGACCCGTATCTACGAGCAGTACTTC
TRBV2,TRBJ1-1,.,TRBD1,CASSPSGGAGTEAFF,TGTGCCAGCAGCCCCTCAGGGGGCGCGGGCACTGAAGCTTTCTTT
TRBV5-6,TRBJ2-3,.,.,CASSQEQGYGLTDTQYF,TGTGCCAGCAGCCAAGAGCAAGGCTATGGGCTCACAGATACGCAGTATTTT
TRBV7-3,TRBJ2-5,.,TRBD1,CASSSTGGQETQYF,TGTGCCAGCAGCTCTACAGGGGGCCAAGAGACCCAGTACTTC
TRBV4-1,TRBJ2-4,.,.,CASSQAQIAKNIQYF,TGCGCCAGCAGCCAAGCTCAGATAGCCAAAAACATTCAGTACTTC
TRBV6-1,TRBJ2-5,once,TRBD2,CASRYSLADQETQYF,TGTGCCAGCAGATATAGTCTAGCGGATCAAGAGACCCAGTACTTC
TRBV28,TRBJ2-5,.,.,CASSSQADSQETQYF,TGTGCCAGCAGTTCTCAAGCGGACAGCCAAGAGACCCAGTACTTC
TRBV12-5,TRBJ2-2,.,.,CASTKGRDFITGELFF,TGTGCCAGCACCAAAGGACGGGACTTTATCACCGGGGAGCTGTTTTTT
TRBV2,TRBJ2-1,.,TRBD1,CASRQGVGSYNEQFF,TGTGCCAGCAGACAGGGGGTGGGATCCTACAATGAGCAGTTCTTC
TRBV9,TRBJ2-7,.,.,CASSPRGGLTGEQYF,TGTGCCAGCAGCCCCCGGGGAGGACTCACAGGCGAGCAGTACTTC
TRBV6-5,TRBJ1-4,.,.,CASSYSFVSTNEKLFF,TGTGCCAGCAGTTACTCGTTCGTCTCAACTAATGAAAAACTGTTTTTT
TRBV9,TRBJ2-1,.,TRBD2,CASSASGGAWNEQFF,TGTGCCAGCAGCGCCAGCGGGGGGGCTTGGAATGAGCAGTTCTTC
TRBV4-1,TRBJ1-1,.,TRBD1,CASSNHGQGNTEAFF,TGCGCCAGCAGCAATCACGGACAGGGGAACACTGAAGCTTTCTTT
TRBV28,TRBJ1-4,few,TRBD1,CASSSPGQGREKLFF,TGTGCCAGCAGTTCCCCTGGACAGGGACGTGAAAAACTGTTTTTT
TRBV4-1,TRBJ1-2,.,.,CASSQVGSTNYGYTF,TGCGCCAGCAGCCAAGTGGGCAGCACTAACTATGGCTACACCTTC
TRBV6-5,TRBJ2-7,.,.,CASSYSPLTNDYEQYF,TGTGCCAGCAGTTACTCGCCCCTTACTAACGACTACGAGCAGTACTTC
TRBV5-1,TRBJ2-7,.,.,CASERKQGDLYPSYEQYF,TGCGCCAGCGAAAGGAAACAGGGTGACCTCTACCCTTCCTACGAGCAGTACTTC
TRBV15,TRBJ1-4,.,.,CATSTGATNEKLFF,TGTGCCACCAGCACAGGGGCAACTAATGAAAAACTGTTTTTT
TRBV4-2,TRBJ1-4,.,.,CASSQGRWLFF,TGTGCCAGCAGCCAAGGGAGGTGGCTGTTTTTT
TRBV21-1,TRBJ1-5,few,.,CASSKGGFGAGSILNQPQHF,.
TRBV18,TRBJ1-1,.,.,CASSPPEGVMNTEAFF,TGTGCCAGCTCACCACCTGAGGGGGTGATGAACACTGAAGCTTTCTTT
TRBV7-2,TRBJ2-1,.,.,CASSPGRSTTLFF,TGTGCCAGCAGCCCAGGTCGGTCGACGACCCTGTTCTTC
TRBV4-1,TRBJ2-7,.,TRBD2,CASSQVGLAALVEQYF,TGCGCCAGCAGCCAAGTCGGGCTAGCGGCGTTGGTGGAGCAGTACTTC
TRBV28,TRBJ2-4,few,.,CASSRDIRANIQYF,TGTGCCAGCAGTCGGGACATAAGGGCGAACATTCAGTACTTC
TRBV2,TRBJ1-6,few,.,CASRHRGAANSPLHF,TGTGCCAGCAGACACCGGGGAGCAGCCAATTCACCCCTCCACTTT
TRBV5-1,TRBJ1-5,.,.,CASSQGGLGQPQHF,TGCGCCAGCAGCCAGGGAGGGCTGGGGCAGCCCCAGCATTTT
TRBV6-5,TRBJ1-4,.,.,CASSYSTEAPGELFF,TGTGCCAGCAGTTACTCAACTGAAGCCCCCGGGGAACTGTTTTTT
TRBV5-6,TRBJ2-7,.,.,CASSIDSSYEQYF,TGTGCCAGCAGCATAGACAGCTCCTACGAGCAGTACTTC
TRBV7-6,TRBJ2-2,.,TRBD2,CASSSVLARFTGELFF,TGTGCCAGCAGCTCAGTACTAGCGAGATTCACCGGGGAGCTGTTTTTT
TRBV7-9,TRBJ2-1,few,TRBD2,CASSIYSPGLAGTYNEQFF,TGTGCCAGCAGCATTTACTCCCCCGGGCTAGCGGGGACTTATAATGAGCAGTTCTTC
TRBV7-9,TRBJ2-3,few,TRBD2,CASSLDAGGPTDTQYF,TGTGCCAGCAGCTTAGACGCGGGGGGCCCCACAGATACGCAGTATTTT
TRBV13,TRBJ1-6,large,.,CASRHRGAANSPLHF,TGTGCCAGCAGACACCGGGGAGCAGCCAATTCACCCCTCCACTTT
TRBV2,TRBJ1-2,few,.,CASSDDGQGYGYTF,TGTGCCAGCAGTGATGATGGGCAGGGGTATGGCTACACCTTC
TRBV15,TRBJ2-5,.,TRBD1,CATSRGQGEETQYF,TGTGCCACCAGCAGGGGACAGGGGGAAGAGACCCAGTACTTC
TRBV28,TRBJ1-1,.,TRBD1,CASNPGTGGYGAFF,TGTGCCAGCAACCCCGGGACAGGGGGTTATGGAGCTTTCTTT
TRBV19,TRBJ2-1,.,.,CASQGPPFYNEQFF,TGTGCCAGTCAGGGGCCCCCTTTTTACAATGAGCAGTTCTTC